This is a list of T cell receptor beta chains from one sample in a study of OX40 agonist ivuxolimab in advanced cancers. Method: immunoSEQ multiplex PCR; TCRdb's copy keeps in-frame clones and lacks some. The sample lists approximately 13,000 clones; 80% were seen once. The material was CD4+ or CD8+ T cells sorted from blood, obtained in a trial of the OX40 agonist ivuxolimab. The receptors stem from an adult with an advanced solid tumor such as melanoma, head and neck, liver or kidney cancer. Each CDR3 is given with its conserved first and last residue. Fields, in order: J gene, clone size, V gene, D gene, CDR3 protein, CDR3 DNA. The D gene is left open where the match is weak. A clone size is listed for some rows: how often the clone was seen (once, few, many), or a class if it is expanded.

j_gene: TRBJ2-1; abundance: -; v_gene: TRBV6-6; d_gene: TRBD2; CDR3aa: CASSYSTSGRNNEQFF; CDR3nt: TGTGCCAGCAGTTACTCGACAAGCGGGAGGAACAATGAGCAGTTCTTC
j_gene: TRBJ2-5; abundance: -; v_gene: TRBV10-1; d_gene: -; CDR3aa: CPASRGETQYF; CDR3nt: TGCCCAGCATCGAGGGGGGAGACCCAGTACTTC
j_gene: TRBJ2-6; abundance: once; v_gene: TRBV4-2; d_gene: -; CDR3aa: CASSQEERGSGANVLTF; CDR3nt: TGTGCCAGCAGCCAAGAAGAGAGAGGGTCTGGGGCCAACGTCCTGACTTTC
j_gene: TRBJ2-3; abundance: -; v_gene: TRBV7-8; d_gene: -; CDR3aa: CASSLIADSNTDTQYF; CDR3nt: TGTGCCAGCAGCTTAATAGCGGATTCCAACACAGATACGCAGTATTTT
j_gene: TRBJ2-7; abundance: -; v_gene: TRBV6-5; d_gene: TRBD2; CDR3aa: CASSPGLAAYEQYF; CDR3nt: TGTGCCAGCAGCCCCGGCCTAGCGGCCTACGAGCAGTACTTC
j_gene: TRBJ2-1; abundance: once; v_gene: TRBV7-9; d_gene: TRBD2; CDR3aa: CASRDPGLAAYNEQFF; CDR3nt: TGTGCCAGCAGGGATCCGGGGCTAGCGGCATACAATGAGCAGTTCTTC
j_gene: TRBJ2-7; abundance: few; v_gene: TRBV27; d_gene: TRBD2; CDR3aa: CASSLRHTSGYEQYF; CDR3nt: TGTGCCAGCAGCCTACGCCACACTAGCGGCTACGAGCAGTACTTC
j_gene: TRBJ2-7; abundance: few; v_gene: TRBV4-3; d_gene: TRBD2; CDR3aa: CASSQGLAGNYEQYF; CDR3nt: TGCGCCAGCAGCCAAGGACTAGCGGGAAACTACGAGCAGTACTTC
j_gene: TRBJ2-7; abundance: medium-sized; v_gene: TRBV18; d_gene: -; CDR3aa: CASSPVHVASGVWEQYF; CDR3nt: TGTGCCAGCTCACCAGTCCATGTAGCTAGTGGCGTTTGGGAGCAGTACTTC
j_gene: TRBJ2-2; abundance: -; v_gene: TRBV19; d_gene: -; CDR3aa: CASLGERNTGELFF; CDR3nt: TGTGCCAGTTTGGGCGAGAGGAACACCGGGGAGCTGTTTTTT
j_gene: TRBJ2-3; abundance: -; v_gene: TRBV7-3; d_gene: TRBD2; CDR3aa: CASSHGGTDTQYF; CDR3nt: TGTGCCAGCTCCCACGGGGGGACAGATACGCAGTATTTT
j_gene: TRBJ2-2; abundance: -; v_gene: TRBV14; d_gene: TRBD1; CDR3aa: CASSAQGALTGELFF; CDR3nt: TGTGCCAGCAGCGCCCAGGGGGCGCTAACCGGGGAGCTGTTTTTT
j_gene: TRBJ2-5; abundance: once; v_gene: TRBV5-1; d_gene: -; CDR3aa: CASSFDTQETQYF; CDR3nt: TGCGCCAGCAGCTTTGATACCCAAGAGACCCAGTACTTC
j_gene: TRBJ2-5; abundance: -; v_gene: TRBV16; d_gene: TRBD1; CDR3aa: CASSQSQGVRETQYF; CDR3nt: TGTGCCAGCAGCCAATCCCAGGGGGTTCGGGAGACCCAGTACTTC
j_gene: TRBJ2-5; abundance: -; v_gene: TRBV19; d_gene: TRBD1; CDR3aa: CASSGRDRVSETQYF; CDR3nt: TGTGCCAGTAGTGGCCGGGACAGGGTTTCAGAGACCCAGTACTTC
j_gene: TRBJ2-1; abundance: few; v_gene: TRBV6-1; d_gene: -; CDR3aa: CASSETYYEQFF; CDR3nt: TGTGCCAGCAGTGAAACTTACTATGAGCAGTTCTTC
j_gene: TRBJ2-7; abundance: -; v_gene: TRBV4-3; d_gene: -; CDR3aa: CASSQDSAGIDEQYF; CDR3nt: TGCGCCAGCAGCCAAGATTCGGCAGGGATTGACGAGCAGTACTTC
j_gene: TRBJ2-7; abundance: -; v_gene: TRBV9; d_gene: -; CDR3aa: CASSVGGRGYEQYF; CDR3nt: TGTGCCAGCAGCGTAGGGGGTCGGGGCTACGAGCAGTACTTC
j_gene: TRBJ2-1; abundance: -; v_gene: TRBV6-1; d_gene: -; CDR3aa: CASTITPGTEQFF; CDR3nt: TGTGCCAGCACCATAACCCCCGGGACTGAGCAGTTCTTC
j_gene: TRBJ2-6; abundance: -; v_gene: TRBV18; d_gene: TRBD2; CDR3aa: CASSPPGGAGANVLTF; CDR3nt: TGTGCCAGCTCACCACCCGGGGGGGCAGGGGCCAACGTCCTGACTTTC
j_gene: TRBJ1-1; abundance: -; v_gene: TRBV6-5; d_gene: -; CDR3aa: CASSTRPRNTEAFF; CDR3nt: TGTGCCAGCAGTACCCGCCCCAGGAACACTGAAGCTTTCTTT
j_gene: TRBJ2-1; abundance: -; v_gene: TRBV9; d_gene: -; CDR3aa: CASSVDYRLGSNEQFF; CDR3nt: TGTGCCAGCAGCGTAGATTACCGTCTGGGCAGCAATGAGCAGTTCTTC
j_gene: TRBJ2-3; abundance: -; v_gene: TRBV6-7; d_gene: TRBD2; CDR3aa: CASSETSGRSDTQYF; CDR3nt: TGTGCCAGCAGTGAGACTAGCGGGAGGTCAGATACGCAGTATTTT
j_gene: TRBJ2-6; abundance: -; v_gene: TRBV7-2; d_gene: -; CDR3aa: CASSLQSSSGANVLTF; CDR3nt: TGTGCCAGCAGCTTACAAAGTAGCTCTGGGGCCAACGTCCTGACTTTC
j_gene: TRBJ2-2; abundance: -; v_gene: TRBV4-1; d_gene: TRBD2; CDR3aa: CASSQDPRGGARTGELFF; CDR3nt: TGCGCCAGCAGCCAAGATCCCCGGGGGGGGGCGCGCACCGGGGAGCTGTTTTTT
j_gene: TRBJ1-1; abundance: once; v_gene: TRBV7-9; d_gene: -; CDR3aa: CASSLATGNTEAFF; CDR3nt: TGTGCCAGCAGCTTAGCGACGGGGAACACTGAAGCTTTCTTT
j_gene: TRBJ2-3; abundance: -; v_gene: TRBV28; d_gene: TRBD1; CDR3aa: CASSPAGTGRDTDTQYF; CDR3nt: TGTGCCAGCAGCCCCGCCGGGACAGGGAGGGACACAGATACGCAGTATTTT
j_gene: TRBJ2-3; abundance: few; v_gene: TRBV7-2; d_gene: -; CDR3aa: CASSLAQGRGTDTQYF; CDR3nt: TGTGCCAGCAGCTTAGCACAGGGTAGGGGAACAGATACGCAGTATTTT
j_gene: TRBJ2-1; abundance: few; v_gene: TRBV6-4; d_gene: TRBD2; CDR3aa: CASSAGTRGGDEQFF; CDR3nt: TGTGCCAGCAGTGCCGGGACTAGGGGGGGGGATGAGCAGTTCTTC
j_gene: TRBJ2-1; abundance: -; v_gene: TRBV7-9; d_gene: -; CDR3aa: CASSQPHGGLLYNEQFF; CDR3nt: TGTGCCAGCAGCCAACCCCACGGGGGGCTATTGTACAATGAGCAGTTCTTC
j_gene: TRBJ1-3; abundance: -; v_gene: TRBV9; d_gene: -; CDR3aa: CASSVTPRGGGGNTIYF; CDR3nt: TGTGCCAGCAGCGTGACCCCCAGGGGCGGGGGGGGAAACACCATATATTTT
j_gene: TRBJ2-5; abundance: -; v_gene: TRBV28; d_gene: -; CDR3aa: CASSSEHREGETQYF; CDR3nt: TGTGCCAGCAGTTCCGAGCACAGGGAGGGAGAGACCCAGTACTTC
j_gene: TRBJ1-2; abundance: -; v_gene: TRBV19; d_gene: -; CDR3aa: CASSPGPPEGYTF; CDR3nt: TGTGCCAGTAGTCCGGGACCCCCGGAGGGCTACACCTTC
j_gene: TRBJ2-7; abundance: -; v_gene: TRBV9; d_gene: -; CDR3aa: CASSVEAEPTREQYF; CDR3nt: TGTGCCAGCAGCGTAGAAGCCGAGCCGACGCGGGAGCAGTACTTC
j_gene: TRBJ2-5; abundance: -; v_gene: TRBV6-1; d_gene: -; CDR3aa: CASTLSEGETQYF; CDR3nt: TGTGCCAGCACCCTATCCGAAGGAGAGACCCAGTACTTC
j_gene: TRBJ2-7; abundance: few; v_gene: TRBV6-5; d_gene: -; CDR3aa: CASTLGPYEQYF; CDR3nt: TGTGCCAGCACCTTGGGACCGTACGAGCAGTACTTC
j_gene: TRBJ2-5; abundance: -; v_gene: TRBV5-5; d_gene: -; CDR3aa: CASSLRRWEGGQETQYF; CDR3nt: TGTGCCAGCAGCTTACGGAGGTGGGAGGGGGGTCAAGAGACCCAGTACTTC
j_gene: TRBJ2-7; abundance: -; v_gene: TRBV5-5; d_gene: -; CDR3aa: CASSPTLREQYF; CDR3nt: TGTGCCAGCAGCCCTACGCTCAGGGAGCAGTACTTC
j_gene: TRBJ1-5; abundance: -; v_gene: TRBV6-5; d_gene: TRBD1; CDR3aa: CASRKTGRNQPQHF; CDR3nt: TGTGCCAGCAGAAAGACAGGGAGGAATCAGCCCCAGCATTTT
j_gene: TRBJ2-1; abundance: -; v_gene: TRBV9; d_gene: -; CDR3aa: CASSVALASNEQFF; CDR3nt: TGTGCCAGCAGCGTAGCTTTGGCAAGCAATGAGCAGTTCTTC
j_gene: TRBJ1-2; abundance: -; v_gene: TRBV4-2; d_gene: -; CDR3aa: CASSQEKASNYGYTF; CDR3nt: TGTGCCAGCAGCCAAGAGAAAGCCAGCAACTATGGCTACACCTTC
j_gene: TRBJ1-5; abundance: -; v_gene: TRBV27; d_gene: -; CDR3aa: CASSLWGDQPQHF; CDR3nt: TGTGCCAGCAGTTTGTGGGGGGATCAGCCCCAGCATTTT
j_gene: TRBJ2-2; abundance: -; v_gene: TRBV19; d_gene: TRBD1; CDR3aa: CASSHPGGGLNTGELFF; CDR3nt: TGTGCCAGTAGCCATCCAGGGGGCGGGTTGAACACCGGGGAGCTGTTTTTT
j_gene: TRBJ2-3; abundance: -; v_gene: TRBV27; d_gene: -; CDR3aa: CASSSPSAPDTQYF; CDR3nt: TGTGCCAGCAGTTCCCCCAGCGCACCAGATACGCAGTATTTT
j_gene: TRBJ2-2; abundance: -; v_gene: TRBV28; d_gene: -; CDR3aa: CASNHRPGQNTGELFF; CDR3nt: TGTGCCAGCAATCATCGACCGGGACAAAACACCGGGGAGCTGTTTTTT
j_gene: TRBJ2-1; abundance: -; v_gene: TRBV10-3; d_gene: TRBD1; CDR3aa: CAIRDRGEGYNEQFF; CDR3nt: TGTGCCATCAGAGACAGGGGCGAAGGCTACAATGAGCAGTTCTTC
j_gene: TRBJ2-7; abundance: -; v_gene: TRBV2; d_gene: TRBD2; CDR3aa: CASSPPGGYEQYF; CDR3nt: TGTGCCAGCAGTCCCCCGGGGGGGTACGAGCAGTACTTC